This TCR beta chain was found in a study of blood T cell repertoires in COVID-19. As for the study in general: Some COVID-19 samples were acute and others convalescent; all came from the United States, Italy and Spain. The cDNA or gDNA used as material had been derived from T cells, B-cell-depleted T cells, or PBMCs.

Per the authors' pipeline: Estimates of nucleated cell counts were drawn from the amplification of reference gene primers. Produced via immunoSEQ multiplex PCR; TCRdb's table is partial and in-frame only. The V and J calls and clone size are taken from that table; D and trimming were inferred from the DNA. The sample records under 150,000 clones, around four fifths being singletons. CDR3 length equals 17 residues. The germline V gene has CDR1 MDHEN and CDR2 SYDVKM. Losses at the gene ends were 6 bases for V and 1 base for J; bases not matched to a gene: 10. The rearrangement joins TRBV28 to TRBJ1-5, with 9 bases that match TRBD1. The sequence was obtained from a human donor in a cohort sampled during active COVID-19. Sequenced sample: peripheral blood. CDR3 DNA sequence: TGTGCCAGCAGACAACACAGGGGGCTAACCAGCAATCAGCCCCAGCATTTT. Protein: CASRQHRGLTSNQPQHF.